The 2 T cell receptor beta chains presented below share a single source sample, sequenced in a study of cytomegalovirus exposure and HLA in healthy donors. Both 60 Vbeta primers and 13 Jbeta primers went into the PCR. The table came from immunoSEQ multiplex PCR; TCRdb's copy has only in-frame clones and leaves some out. The table records around 140,000 clones, almost 85% of them present only once. The specimen sequenced was PBMCs. These receptors came from an older woman in good health and CMV-seropositive.

This clone was counted between two and nine times. This sequence joins TRBV6-5 and TRBJ2-3; 8 bases align to TRBD1. This CDR3 is 15 amino acids long. CDR1 is MNHEY, CDR2 SVGAGI, per germline. With V trimmed by 7 bases and J by 0 bases, 6 bases remained unmatched. CDR3 amino acids: CASTDRGVSTDTQYF. CDR3 bases: TGTGCCAGCACCGACAGGGGTGTGAGCACAGATACGCAGTATTTT.

Comments on this clone: One end of the junction does not line up with germline, which may come from a read error. The rearrangement uses TRBV11-3 and TRBJ2-4; 12 nucleotides line up with TRBD2. Per the germline V gene, CDR1 is SGHNT and CDR2 is YENEEA. The CDR3 totals 13 residues. The CDR3, as DNA: TGTGCCAGCAGCCGCGTACTAGCGGGAGGATTCGACTTC. Its translation: CASSRVLAGGFDF.